This T cell receptor (beta chain) was documented in a study of cytomegalovirus exposure and HLA in healthy donors. Germline trimming cut 7 bases from V and 1 base from J; bases unmatched to any gene: 3. This CDR3 is 12 amino acids long. Per germline, CDR1 GTSNPN and CDR2 SVGIG (reference sequence). The PCR ran on 60 Vbeta and 13 Jbeta primers. The repertoire was sequenced with immunoSEQ multiplex PCR; TCRdb's copy has only in-frame clones and lacks some. The table has tens of thousands of clones, 78% seen once. The TCR was taken from a woman aged 40 to 55 in good health and CMV-seropositive. The chain combines TRBV30 with TRBJ2-7, with TRBD1 matching over 8 bases. Material: PBMCs. CDR3 sequence reads: CAYTGGSYEQYF. CDR3 DNA sequence: TGTGCCTATACAGGGGGATCCTACGAGCAGTACTTC.